Below, 4 T cell receptor beta chains from the same sample are listed, as sequenced in a study of control samples from healthy donors and cancer patients. Repertoires were generated with immunoSEQ multiplex PCR, while TCRdb's copy carries only in-frame clones and drops some. This sample carries about 140,000 clones, 80% to 95% of them seen once, and the ten largest clones take roughly 12%. The sample taken for sequencing was blood. The origin of the receptors is a man aged 25 to 45 in good health.

The V and J genes are TRBV28 and TRBJ1-3, with TRBD1 matching 10 bases. Germline V gene lookup returns CDR1 MDHEN and CDR2 SYDVKM. This CDR3 region has 14 residues. The J segment lost 5 bases and the V segment lost 5 bases, leaving 3 bases of the junction unmatched. The DNA for the CDR3 is TGTGCCAGCAGTAAGACAGGGGGCAGAAACACCATATATTTT. Residues: CASSKTGGRNTIYF.

The rearrangement uses TRBV6-5 and TRBJ1-2; unclear D gene. The germline gives CDR1 MNHEY, CDR2 SVGAGI. The CDR3 runs 12 residues. V was clipped by 6 bases and J by 6 bases, with 11 bases between them. The chain's CDR3 is CASRKWGNGYTF. CDR3 DNA sequence: TGTGCCAGCAGGAAGTGGGGAAATGGCTACACCTTC.

This clone was observed once. CDR3 nucleotide sequence: TGTGCCAGCAGCCAAGATGTAGGCAGAGGAGGGGCTGAAGCTTTCTTT. As protein: CASSQDVGRGGAEAFF. V usage is TRBV3-1 (or the pseudogene TRBV3-2) and J usage is TRBJ1-1; TRBD1 might be the D (5 bases). V was shortened by 0 bases and J by 6 bases, with 17 bases between the two germline ends. Per the germline V gene, CDR1 is LGHDT and CDR2 is YNNKEL (reference sequence). The CDR3 runs to 16 residues.

V gene TRBV4-2 combines with J gene TRBJ1-5; no firm D call. Germline loops: CDR1 LGHNA, CDR2 YNFKEQ. Trimming pared 0 bases from V and 4 bases from J, leaving 4 bases between. The CDR3 totals 13 residues. The CDR3 is CASSQDRNQPQHF. The CDR3 region has the DNA TGTGCCAGCAGCCAAGACCGGAATCAGCCCCAGCATTTT.